This T cell receptor (beta chain) emerged from a study of T cells in Graves' hyperthyroidism and ophthalmopathy. Amplified TCR beta CDR3 regions derived from RNA transcripts. With the HTBI primer set, the TCR CDR3 went through a first round of RT-PCR. TCRdb reprocessed the multiplex PCR reads via MiXCR and lists one record per CDR3 protein. This repertoire shows about 710,000 distinct CDR3 sequences, roughly 15% found once; its top ten account for over 7.5%. Sequencing was carried out using blood. This sequence was found in a man aged 18 to 35 with Graves' hyperthyroidism.

The CDR3 here is CASSLASGGADTQYF. The DNA for the CDR3 is TGTGCCAGCAGCTTAGCCAGCGGGGGGGCAGATACGCAGTATTTT. The gene calls are TRBV11-2 and TRBJ2-3, with 10 bases that match TRBD2. The length of the CDR3 is 15 residues. After removal of 1 base from V and 4 bases from J, the junction contained 2 bases not matched to a gene. CDR1 and CDR2 (germline): SGHAT, FQNNGV.